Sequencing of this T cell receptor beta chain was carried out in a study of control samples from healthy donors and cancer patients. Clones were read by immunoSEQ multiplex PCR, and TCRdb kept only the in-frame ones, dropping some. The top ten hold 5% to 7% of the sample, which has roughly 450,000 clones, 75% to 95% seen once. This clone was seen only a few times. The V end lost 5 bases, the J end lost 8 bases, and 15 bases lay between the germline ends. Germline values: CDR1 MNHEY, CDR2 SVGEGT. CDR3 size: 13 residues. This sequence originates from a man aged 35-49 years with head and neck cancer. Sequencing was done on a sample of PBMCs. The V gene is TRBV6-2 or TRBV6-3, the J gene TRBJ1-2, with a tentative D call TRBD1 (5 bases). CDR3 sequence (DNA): TGTGCCAGCAGTCCCCAAGGGGCCTGGGGCTACACCTTC. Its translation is CASSPQGAWGYTF.